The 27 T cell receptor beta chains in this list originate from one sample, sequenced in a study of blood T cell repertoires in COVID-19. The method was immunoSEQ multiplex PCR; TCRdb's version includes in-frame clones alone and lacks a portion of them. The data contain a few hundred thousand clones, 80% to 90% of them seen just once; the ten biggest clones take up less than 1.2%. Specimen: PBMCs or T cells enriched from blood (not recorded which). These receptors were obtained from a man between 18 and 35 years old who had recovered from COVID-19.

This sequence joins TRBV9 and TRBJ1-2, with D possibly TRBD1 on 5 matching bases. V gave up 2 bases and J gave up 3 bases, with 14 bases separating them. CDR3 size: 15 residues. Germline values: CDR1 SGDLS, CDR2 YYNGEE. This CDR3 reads CASSVAARADYGYTF. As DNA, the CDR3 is TGTGCCAGCAGCGTTGCCGCCAGGGCAGACTATGGCTACACCTTC. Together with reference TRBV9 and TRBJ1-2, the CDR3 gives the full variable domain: DSGVTQTPKHLITATGQRVTLRCSPRSGDLSVYWYQQSLDQGLQFLIQYYNGEERAKGNILERFSAQQFPDLHSELNLSSLELGDSALYFCASSVAARADYGYTFGSGTRLTVV.

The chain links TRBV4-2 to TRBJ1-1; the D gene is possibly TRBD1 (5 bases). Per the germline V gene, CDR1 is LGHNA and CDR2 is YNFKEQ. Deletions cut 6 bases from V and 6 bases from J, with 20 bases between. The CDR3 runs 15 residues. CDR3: CASSHLPQGTAEAFF. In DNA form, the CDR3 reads TGTGCCAGCAGTCATTTACCTCAGGGCACCGCTGAAGCTTTCTTT.

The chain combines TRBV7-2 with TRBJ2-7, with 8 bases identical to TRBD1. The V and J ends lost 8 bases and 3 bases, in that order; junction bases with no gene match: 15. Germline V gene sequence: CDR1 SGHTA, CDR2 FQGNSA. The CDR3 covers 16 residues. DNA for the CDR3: TGTGCCAGCGGGAACGGCAGGGGGCTAATGGTCTACGAGCAGTACTTC. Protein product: CASGNGRGLMVYEQYF.

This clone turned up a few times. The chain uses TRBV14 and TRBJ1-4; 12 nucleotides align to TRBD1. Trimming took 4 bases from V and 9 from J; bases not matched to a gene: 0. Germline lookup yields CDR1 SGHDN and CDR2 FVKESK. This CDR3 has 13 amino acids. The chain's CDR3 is CASSRDRGQKLFF. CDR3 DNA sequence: TGTGCCAGCAGCCGGGACAGGGGGCAAAAACTGTTTTTT.

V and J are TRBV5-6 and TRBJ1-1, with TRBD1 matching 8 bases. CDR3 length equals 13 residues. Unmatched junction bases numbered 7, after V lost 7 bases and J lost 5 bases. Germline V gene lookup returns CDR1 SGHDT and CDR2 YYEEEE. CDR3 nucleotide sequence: TGTGCCAGCTGCCCAGGGGGCTCGACTGAAGCTTTCTTT. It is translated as CASCPGGSTEAFF.

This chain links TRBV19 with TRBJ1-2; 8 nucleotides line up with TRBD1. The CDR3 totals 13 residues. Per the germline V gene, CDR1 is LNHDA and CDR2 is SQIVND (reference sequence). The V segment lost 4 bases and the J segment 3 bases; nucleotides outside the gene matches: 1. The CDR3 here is CASSRQGYYGYTF. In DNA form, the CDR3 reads TGTGCCAGTAGTAGACAGGGGTACTATGGCTACACCTTC.

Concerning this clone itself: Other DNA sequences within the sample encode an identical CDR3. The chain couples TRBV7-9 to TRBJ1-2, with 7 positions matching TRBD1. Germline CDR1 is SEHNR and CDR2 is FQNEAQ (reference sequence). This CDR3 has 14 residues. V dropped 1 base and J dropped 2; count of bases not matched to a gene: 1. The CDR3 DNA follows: TGTGCCAGCAGCTTAGGGGACAGCAACTATGGCTACACCTTC. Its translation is CASSLGDSNYGYTF.

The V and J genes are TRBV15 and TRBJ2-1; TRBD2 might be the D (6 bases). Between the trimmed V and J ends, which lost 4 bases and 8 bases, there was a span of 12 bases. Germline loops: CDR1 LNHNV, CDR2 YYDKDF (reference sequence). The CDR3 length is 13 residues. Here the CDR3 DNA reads TGTGCCACCAGCAACCCTAGCGTCCATGAGCAGTTCTTC. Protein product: CATSNPSVHEQFF.

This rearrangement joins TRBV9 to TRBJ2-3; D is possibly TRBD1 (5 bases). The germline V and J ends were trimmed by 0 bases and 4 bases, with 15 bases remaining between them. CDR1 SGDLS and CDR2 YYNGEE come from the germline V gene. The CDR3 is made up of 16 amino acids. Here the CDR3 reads CASSVGILRGPDTQYF. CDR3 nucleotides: TGTGCCAGCAGCGTAGGTATCCTAAGGGGCCCAGATACGCAGTATTTT.

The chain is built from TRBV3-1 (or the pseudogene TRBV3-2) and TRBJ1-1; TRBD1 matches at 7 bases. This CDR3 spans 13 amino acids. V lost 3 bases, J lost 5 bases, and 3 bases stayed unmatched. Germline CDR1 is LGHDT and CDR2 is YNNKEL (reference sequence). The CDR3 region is CASSQTGMTEAFF. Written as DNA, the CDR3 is TGTGCCAGCAGCCAGACAGGGATGACTGAAGCTTTCTTT.

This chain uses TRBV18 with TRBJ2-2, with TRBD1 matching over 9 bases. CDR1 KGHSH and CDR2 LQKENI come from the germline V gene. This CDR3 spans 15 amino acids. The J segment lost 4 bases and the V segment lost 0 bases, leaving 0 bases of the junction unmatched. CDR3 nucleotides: TGTGCCAGCTCACCACCGACAGGGGGCACCGGGGAGCTGTTTTTT. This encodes CASSPPTGGTGELFF.

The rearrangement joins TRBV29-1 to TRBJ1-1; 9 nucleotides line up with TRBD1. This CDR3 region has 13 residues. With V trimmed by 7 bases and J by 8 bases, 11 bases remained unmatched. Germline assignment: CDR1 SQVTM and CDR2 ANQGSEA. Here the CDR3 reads CSATTGGRSEAFF. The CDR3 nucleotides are TGCAGCGCCACAACAGGGGGCAGGTCAGAAGCTTTCTTT.

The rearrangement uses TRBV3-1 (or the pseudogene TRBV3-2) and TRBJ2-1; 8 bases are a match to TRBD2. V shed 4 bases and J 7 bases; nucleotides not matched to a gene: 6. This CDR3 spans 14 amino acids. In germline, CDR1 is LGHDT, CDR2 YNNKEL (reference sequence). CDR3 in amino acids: CASSRGLARNEQFF. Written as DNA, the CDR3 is TGTGCCAGCAGCCGAGGACTAGCTAGGAATGAGCAGTTCTTC.

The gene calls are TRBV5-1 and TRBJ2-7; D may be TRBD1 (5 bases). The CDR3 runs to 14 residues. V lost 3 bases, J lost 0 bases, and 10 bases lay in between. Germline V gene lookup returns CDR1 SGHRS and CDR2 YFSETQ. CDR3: CASSSTGVSYEQYF. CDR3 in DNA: TGCGCCAGCAGCTCCACAGGAGTCTCCTACGAGCAGTACTTC.

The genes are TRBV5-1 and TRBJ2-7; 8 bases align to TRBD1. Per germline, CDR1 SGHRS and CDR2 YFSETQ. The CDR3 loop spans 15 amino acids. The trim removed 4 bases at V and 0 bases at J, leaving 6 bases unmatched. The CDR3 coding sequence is TGCGCCAGCAGCCCCGGACAGGGAGACTCCTACGAGCAGTACTTC. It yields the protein CASSPGQGDSYEQYF.

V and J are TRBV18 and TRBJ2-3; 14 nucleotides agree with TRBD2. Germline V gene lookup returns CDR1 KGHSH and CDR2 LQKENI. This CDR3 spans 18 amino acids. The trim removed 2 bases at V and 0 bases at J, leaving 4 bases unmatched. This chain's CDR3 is CASSPGTSGRGSTDTQYF. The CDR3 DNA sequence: TGTGCCAGCTCACCAGGGACTAGCGGGAGAGGGAGCACAGATACGCAGTATTTT.

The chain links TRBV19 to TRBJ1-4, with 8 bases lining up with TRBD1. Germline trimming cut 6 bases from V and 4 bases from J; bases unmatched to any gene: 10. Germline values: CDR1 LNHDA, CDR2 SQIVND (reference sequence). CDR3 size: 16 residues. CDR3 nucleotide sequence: TGTGCCAGTAGGCGGACAGGGCGGGTGGGTAATGAAAAACTGTTTTTT. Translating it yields CASRRTGRVGNEKLFF. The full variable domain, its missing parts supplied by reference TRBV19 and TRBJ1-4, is DGGITQSPKYLFRKEGQNVTLSCEQNLNHDAMYWYRQDPGQGLRLIYYSQIVNDFQKGDIAEGYSVSREKKESFPLTVTSAQKNPTAFYLCASRRTGRVGNEKLFFGSGTQLSVL.

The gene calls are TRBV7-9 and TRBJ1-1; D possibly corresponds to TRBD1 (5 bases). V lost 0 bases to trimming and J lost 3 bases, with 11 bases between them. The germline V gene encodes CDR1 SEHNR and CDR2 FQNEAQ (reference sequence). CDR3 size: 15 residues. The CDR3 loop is CASSLASRGDTEAFF. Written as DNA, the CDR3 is TGTGCCAGCAGCTTAGCGTCGCGGGGCGACACTGAAGCTTTCTTT.

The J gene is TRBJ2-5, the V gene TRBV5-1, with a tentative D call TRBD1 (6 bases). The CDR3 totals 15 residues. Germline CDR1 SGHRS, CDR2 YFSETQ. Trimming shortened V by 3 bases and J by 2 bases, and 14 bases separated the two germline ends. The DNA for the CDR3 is TGCGCCAGCAGCTCAGAACAGGGTCGTCAAGAGACCCAGTACTTC. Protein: CASSSEQGRQETQYF.

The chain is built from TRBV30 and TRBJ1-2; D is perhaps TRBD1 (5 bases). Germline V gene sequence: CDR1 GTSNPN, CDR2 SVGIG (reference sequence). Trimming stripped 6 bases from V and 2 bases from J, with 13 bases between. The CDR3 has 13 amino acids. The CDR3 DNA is TGTGCCTGCGGGGGGGGACCAAACTATGGCTACACCTTC. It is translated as CACGGGPNYGYTF.

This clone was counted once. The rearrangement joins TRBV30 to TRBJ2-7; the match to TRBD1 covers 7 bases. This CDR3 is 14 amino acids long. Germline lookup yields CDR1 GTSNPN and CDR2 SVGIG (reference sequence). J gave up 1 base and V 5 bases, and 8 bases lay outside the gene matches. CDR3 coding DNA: TGTGCCTGGGGATCGACAGGGCTTTCCTACGAGCAGTACTTC. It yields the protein CAWGSTGLSYEQYF.

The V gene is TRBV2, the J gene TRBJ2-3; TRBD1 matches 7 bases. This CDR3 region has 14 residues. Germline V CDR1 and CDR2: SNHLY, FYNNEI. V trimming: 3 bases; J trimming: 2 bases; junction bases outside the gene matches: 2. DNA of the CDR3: TGTGCCAGCAGTGAGGGACAGACCACAGATACGCAGTATTTT. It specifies CASSEGQTTDTQYF.

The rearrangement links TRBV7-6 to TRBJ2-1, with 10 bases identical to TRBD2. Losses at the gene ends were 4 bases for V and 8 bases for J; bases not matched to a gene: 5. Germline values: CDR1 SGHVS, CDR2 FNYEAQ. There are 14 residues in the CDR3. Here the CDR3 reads CASSSAGGPDEQFF. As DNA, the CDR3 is TGTGCCAGCAGCTCAGCGGGAGGGCCTGATGAGCAGTTCTTC.

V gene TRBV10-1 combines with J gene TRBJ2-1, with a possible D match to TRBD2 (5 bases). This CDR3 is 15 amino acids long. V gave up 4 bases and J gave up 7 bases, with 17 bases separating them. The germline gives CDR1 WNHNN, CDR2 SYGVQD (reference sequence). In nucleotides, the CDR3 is TGCGCCAGCAGTGTGACGGACTGGACGTCGAATGAGCAGTTCTTC. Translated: CASSVTDWTSNEQFF.

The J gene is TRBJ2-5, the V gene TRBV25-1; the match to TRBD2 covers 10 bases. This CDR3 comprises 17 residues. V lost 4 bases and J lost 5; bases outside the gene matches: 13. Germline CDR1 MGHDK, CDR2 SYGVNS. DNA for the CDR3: TGTGCCAGCAGTGGACTCACGGCGCTAGCGGGAGTTGAGACCCAGTACTTC. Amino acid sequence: CASSGLTALAGVETQYF.

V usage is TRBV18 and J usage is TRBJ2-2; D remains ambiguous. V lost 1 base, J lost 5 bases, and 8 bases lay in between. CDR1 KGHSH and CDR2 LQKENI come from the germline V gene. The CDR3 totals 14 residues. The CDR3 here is CASSPHSRTGELFF. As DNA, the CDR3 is TGTGCCAGCTCACCACATAGCCGGACCGGGGAGCTGTTTTTT.

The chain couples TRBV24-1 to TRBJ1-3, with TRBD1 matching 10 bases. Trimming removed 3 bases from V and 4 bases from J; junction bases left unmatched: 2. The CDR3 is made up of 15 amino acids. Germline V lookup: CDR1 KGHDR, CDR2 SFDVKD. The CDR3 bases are TGTGCCACCAGTGATGGGACAGGGGTAGGAAACACCATATATTTT. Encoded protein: CATSDGTGVGNTIYF.